Listed below are T cell receptor beta chains from one sample, sequenced in a study of OX40 agonist ivuxolimab in advanced cancers. Sequenced by immunoSEQ multiplex PCR; TCRdb stores in-frame clones only, minus some. The data show tens of thousands of clones, roughly 80% seen once. The sequencing here drew on CD4+ or CD8+ T cells sorted from blood, taken in a trial of the OX40 agonist ivuxolimab. The origin of the receptors is an adult with an advanced solid tumor such as melanoma, head and neck, liver or kidney cancer. The CDR3 runs from the conserved cysteine through the conserved F or W. Fields, in order: clone size, J gene, D gene, V gene, CDR3 protein, CDR3 DNA. The D gene is left open where the match is weak. Clone size is given for some rows only: seen once, a few or many times, or a class if the clone is expanded.

>few|TRBJ1-3|NA|TRBV29-1
CSARQAPSSGNTIYF
TGCAGCGCCAGACAGGCACCCAGCTCTGGAAACACCATATATTTT
>NA|TRBJ2-5|TRBD1|TRBV7-3
CASSSPDRGQETQYF
TGTGCCAGCAGCTCCCCGGACAGGGGGCAAGAGACCCAGTACTTC
>once|TRBJ1-6|NA|TRBV27
CATRRGYLNSPLHF
TGTGCCACCCGTAGAGGGTACCTTAATTCACCCCTCCACTTT
>NA|TRBJ1-1|TRBD1|TRBV6-6
CASTRQGANSEAFF
TGTGCCAGCACTCGACAGGGGGCAAATAGTGAAGCTTTCTTT
>NA|TRBJ2-1|NA|TRBV7-2
CASSSGFYNEQFF
TGTGCCAGCAGCTCCGGGTTTTACAATGAGCAGTTCTTC
>NA|TRBJ2-7|NA|TRBV29-1
CSVGHSLSYEQYF
TGCAGCGTTGGGCACTCACTCTCCTACGAGCAGTACTTC
>NA|TRBJ2-7|TRBD1|TRBV10-3
CAISDLSRGQGNEQYF
TGTGCCATCAGTGATCTAAGTCGCGGACAGGGAAACGAGCAGTACTTC
>NA|TRBJ2-7|NA|TRBV7-8
CASSLRTGRSYEQYF
TGTGCCAGCAGCTTAAGAACAGGGCGCTCCTACGAGCAGTACTTC
>NA|TRBJ2-7|NA|TRBV5-1
CASSLQGAASSYEQYF
TGCGCCAGCAGCTTACAGGGTGCGGCAAGCTCCTACGAGCAGTACTTC
>NA|TRBJ1-5|TRBD1|TRBV4-2
CASSQERQGYNQPQHF
TGTGCCAGCAGCCAAGAGAGACAGGGCTACAATCAGCCCCAGCATTTT
>NA|TRBJ1-5|NA|TRBV7-8
CASSSGGAGVTQPQHF
TGTGCCAGCAGCTCTGGAGGGGCGGGGGTCACTCAGCCCCAGCATTTT
>few|TRBJ1-2|NA|TRBV6-6
CASSRPTTGSYGYTF
TGTGCCAGCAGTCGACCAACGACAGGATCCTATGGCTACACCTTC
>NA|TRBJ2-1|NA|TRBV4-3
CASSQGIAPYNEQFF
TGCGCCAGCAGCCAAGGGATCGCACCCTACAATGAGCAGTTCTTC
>NA|TRBJ1-2|NA|TRBV19
CASSEGPNYGYTF
TGTGCCAGTAGCGAGGGGCCGAACTATGGCTACACCTTC
>NA|TRBJ2-1|TRBD2|TRBV18
CASSLGLADNEQFF
TGTGCCAGCTCACTGGGACTAGCGGACAATGAGCAGTTCTTC
>many|TRBJ2-7|TRBD1|TRBV10-2
CASSEDGTENYEQYF
TGCGCCAGCAGTGAAGACGGGACAGAAAACTACGAGCAGTACTTC
>NA|TRBJ2-7|NA|TRBV15
CATSRVGAVGVYEQYF
TGTGCCACCAGCAGAGTAGGGGCAGTCGGGGTCTACGAGCAGTACTTC
>NA|TRBJ1-1|NA|TRBV19
CATRQKLNTEAFF
TGTGCCACCCGACAGAAATTGAACACTGAAGCTTTCTTT
>NA|TRBJ2-3|NA|TRBV5-6
CASSLEGIGRPINTDTQYF
TGTGCCAGCAGCTTGGAGGGAATTGGGAGACCCATCAACACAGATACGCAGTATTTT
>NA|TRBJ1-5|NA|TRBV6-1
CASRTVNSNQPQHF
TGTGCCAGCAGGACAGTTAATAGCAATCAGCCCCAGCATTTT
>NA|TRBJ1-3|NA|TRBV15
CATSSGFWGASGNTIYF
TGTGCCACCAGCTCCGGTTTTTGGGGCGCCTCTGGAAACACCATATATTTT
>NA|TRBJ1-1|NA|TRBV7-9
CASSLYGTGTEAFF
TGTGCCAGCAGCTTATATGGGACTGGTACTGAAGCTTTCTTT
>NA|TRBJ1-5|TRBD1|TRBV6-5
CASSLDRDQPQHF
TGTGCCAGCAGCCTGGACAGGGATCAGCCCCAGCATTTT
>NA|TRBJ2-2|NA|TRBV2
CASRIQGNTGELFF
TGTGCCAGCAGAATTCAAGGGAACACCGGGGAGCTGTTTTTT
>NA|TRBJ2-7|NA|TRBV9
CASSVGNPYEQYF
TGTGCCAGCAGCGTAGGTAATCCCTACGAGCAGTACTTC
>few|TRBJ2-3|NA|TRBV7-9
CASSFVGHDPTDTQYF
TGTGCCAGCAGCTTCGTGGGGCATGACCCCACAGATACGCAGTATTTT
>NA|TRBJ1-3|NA|TRBV6-5
CASSYSAAVSGNTIYF
TGTGCCAGCAGTTACTCGGCGGCAGTCTCTGGAAACACCATATATTTT